This TCR beta chain emerged from a study of blood T cells in healthy people across ages. Study outcomes and limitations: Diversity was higher, and naive CD4+ cells more numerous, in long-lived donors than in aged donors.

Samples each yielded at least 5 micrograms of total RNA. Through a sample-barcoded 5' primer and a J-beta primer mix, a second PCR was run for 7 to 11 cycles. MiXCR was run by TCRdb on the 5' RACE reads, yielding one entry per CDR3 protein. This table has 750,000 to 950,000 distinct CDR3 sequences, about 29% appearing once. Details on this clonotype: Its antigen is undetermined.

This CDR3 contains 14 residues. Trimming removed 6 bases from V and 5 bases from J, with 13 bases in between. This sample also belongs to another study, concerning T cells of mothers and their children. According to that study: Added by the second PCR's M1S primer were sample barcodes and 2-4 random nucleotides.

The sequence came from a middle-aged woman in good health. The V call is TRBV12-3 or TRBV12-4, the J call TRBJ1-4, with a weak D call TRBD1 (6 bases). What was sequenced was blood. The CDR3 is CASRLDSLNEKLFF. DNA for the CDR3: TGTGCCAGCAGACTGGACAGTTTAAATGAAAAACTGTTTTTT.